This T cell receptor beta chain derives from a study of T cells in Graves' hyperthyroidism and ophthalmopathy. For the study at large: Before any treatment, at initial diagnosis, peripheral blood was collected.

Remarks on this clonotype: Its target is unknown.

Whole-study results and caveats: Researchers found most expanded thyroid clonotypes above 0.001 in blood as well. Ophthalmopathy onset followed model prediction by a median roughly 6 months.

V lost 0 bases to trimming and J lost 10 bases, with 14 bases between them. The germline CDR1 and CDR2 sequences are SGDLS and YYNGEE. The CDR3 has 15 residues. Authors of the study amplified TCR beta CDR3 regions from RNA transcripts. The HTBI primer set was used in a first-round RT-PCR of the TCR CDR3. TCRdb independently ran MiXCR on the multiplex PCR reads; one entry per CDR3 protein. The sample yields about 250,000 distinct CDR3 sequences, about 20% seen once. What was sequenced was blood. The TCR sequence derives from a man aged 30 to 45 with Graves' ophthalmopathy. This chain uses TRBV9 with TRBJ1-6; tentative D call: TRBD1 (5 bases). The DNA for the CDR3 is TGTGCCAGCAGCGTAGGTGGCAGGGTCAACTCACCCCTCCACTTT. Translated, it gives CASSVGGRVNSPLHF.